This TCR beta chain was identified during a study of response to subunit inactivated influenza vaccine. This clonotype came up many times. TCRdb recomputed calls from the RT-PCR reads with MiXCR, one row per CDR3 protein. The sample contains about half a million distinct CDR3 sequences, roughly 9.8% of which appear only once. V was pared by 4 bases and J by 2 bases, with 2 bases of the junction left unmatched. This CDR3 region has 13 residues. Germline-derived CDR1 and CDR2 are MGHRA and YSYEKL. The TCR was taken from a man aged 45-65 years who received an inactivated influenza vaccine. The input for sequencing was PBMCs from blood, taken around seven weeks after vaccination. The chain joins TRBV4-1 to TRBJ2-7; 7 bases agree with TRBD1. The CDR3 is CASSRDRTYEQYF. In DNA form, the CDR3 reads TGCGCCAGCAGCCGGGACAGAACCTACGAGCAGTACTTC.